Detailed here is one T cell receptor beta chain. The DNA input per sorted-subset replicate PCR was roughly 0.2 ug, corresponding to around 28,000 T cell genomes. Generated by immunoSEQ multiplex PCR, the TCRdb table keeps only in-frame clones and is missing some. The sample carries some 2.1 million clones, 95% recorded once. Splitting the CD4+ cells yielded a CD45RA+ naive subset and a CD45RA-negative memory subset. This record belongs to a study of shared clonotypes between healthy human individuals. Turning to the study itself: For every donor, three CD4 naive, three CD4 memory, two CD8 naive and one CD8 memory plates were used.

This CDR3 is 16 amino acids long. The chain has TRBV21-1 and TRBJ1-3; the table assigns TRBD1, which was not confirmed against the DNA. TRBV21-1 is recorded as a pseudogene. The specimen sequenced was naive CD4+ T cells sorted from blood. Subset given: CD45RA+ positively selected. The clonotype was recovered from a man aged 18-30 years in good health. The CDR3 nucleotides read TGTGCCAGCAGCAGGTGTACAGGCGCCTCTGGAAACACCATATATTTT. It is translated as CASSRCTGASGNTIYF.